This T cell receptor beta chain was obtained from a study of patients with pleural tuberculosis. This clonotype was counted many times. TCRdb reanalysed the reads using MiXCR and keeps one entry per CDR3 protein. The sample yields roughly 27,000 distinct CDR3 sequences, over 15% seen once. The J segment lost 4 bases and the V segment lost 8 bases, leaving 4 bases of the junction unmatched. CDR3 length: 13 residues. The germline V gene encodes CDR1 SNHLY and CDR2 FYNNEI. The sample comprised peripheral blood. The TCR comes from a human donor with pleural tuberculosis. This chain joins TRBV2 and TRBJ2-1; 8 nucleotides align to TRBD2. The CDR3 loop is CASGREVYNEQFF. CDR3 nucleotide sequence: TGTGCCAGCGGGCGGGAGGTTTACAATGAGCAGTTCTTC.